One and the same sample provided the 29 T cell receptor beta chains below, sequenced in a study of T cells after yellow fever vaccination. Using its own MiXCR run on the 5' RACE reads, TCRdb lists one record per CDR3 protein. The sample lists about 550,000 distinct CDR3 sequences, over 15% seen once, with roughly an eighth in the top ten. Here the sequenced sample was PBMCs, taken 15 days after the yellow fever booster vaccination. Receptor source: a man in his thirties or forties who received the YFV17D yellow fever vaccine.

The chain uses TRBV5-1 and TRBJ2-3; the D gene is possibly TRBD1 (5 bases). V gave up 4 bases and J gave up 6 bases, with 18 bases separating them. Germline loops: CDR1 SGHRS, CDR2 YFSETQ. The CDR3 has 15 amino acids. CDR3 region: CASSLQGSVSDTQYF. The CDR3 region has the DNA TGCGCCAGCAGCCTTCAGGGTTCAGTAAGCGATACGCAGTATTTT.

The chain employs TRBV15 and TRBJ2-1; TRBD2 matches 14 bases. CDR1 and CDR2 (germline): LNHNV, YYDKDF (reference sequence). This CDR3 is built from 20 residues. The junction had 8 bases not matched to a gene; V was cut back by 0 bases and J by 1 base. This CDR3 is CATSRDPGTSGSRSYNEQFF. The CDR3 DNA follows: TGTGCCACCAGCAGAGATCCGGGGACTAGCGGGAGTAGGTCCTACAATGAGCAGTTCTTC.

CDR3 sequence: CSARESGFEQYF. The CDR3 DNA is TGCAGTGCTAGAGAGTCAGGGTTCGAGCAGTACTTC. The J gene is TRBJ2-7, the V gene TRBV20-1, with D perhaps matching TRBD1 (5 bases). Per the germline V gene, CDR1 is DFQATT and CDR2 is SNEGSKA (reference sequence). The CDR3 covers 12 residues. Trimming removed 0 bases at V and 6 bases at J, with 9 bases between.

J is TRBJ1-2 and V is TRBV10-1; D possibly corresponds to TRBD1 (5 bases). CDR1 is WNHNN and CDR2 is SYGVQD in the germline V gene (reference sequence). Trimming took 3 bases from V and 5 from J, leaving 16 bases between them. This CDR3 comprises 15 residues. The CDR3 spells CASSDHRQGYYGYTF. In DNA, the CDR3 is TGCGCCAGCAGTGACCATCGGCAGGGTTATTATGGCTACACCTTC.

V gene TRBV24-1 combines with J gene TRBJ2-5; TRBD1 is a possible D gene (7 bases). This CDR3 has 16 residues. The V end was cut by 1 base, the J end by 2 bases, with 13 bases between. Germline V gene data show CDR1 as KGHDR and CDR2 as SFDVKD. The DNA of the CDR3 is TGTGCCACCAGTGATTTTCGGAGGGGGCGGCAAGAGACCCAGTACTTC. This sequence encodes CATSDFRRGRQETQYF.

This clonotype was counted a few times. The V and J genes are TRBV20-1 and TRBJ1-2, with 8 bases lining up with TRBD1. V shed 3 bases, J shed 4 bases, and the junction held 4 bases outside the gene matches. Germline assignment: CDR1 DFQATT and CDR2 SNEGSKA (reference sequence). The CDR3 is made up of 13 amino acids. In nucleotides, the CDR3 is TGCAGTGCTAGTCTCGGACAGGGCTATGGCTACACCTTC. Its translation: CSASLGQGYGYTF.

As for this clonotype: A read error is likely, as this CDR3 ends without the conserved phenylalanine or tryptophan. The J gene is TRBJ2-1, the V gene TRBV20-1; 9 bases are a match to TRBD2. The CDR3 sequence is 13 residues long. From germline, CDR1 is DFQATT and CDR2 SNEGSKA (reference sequence). Trimming cost V 4 bases and J 8 bases; bases outside gene matches: 6. CDR3 sequence (DNA): TGCAGTGCTATTAGCGGGAGTGGAGATGAGCAGTTCTAC. Encoded protein: CSAISGSGDEQFY.

This clonotype was picked up a small number of times. The V and J genes are TRBV4-3 and TRBJ2-5; TRBD2 matches at 11 bases. V shed 4 bases and J 3 bases; nucleotides not matched to a gene: 10. Germline lookup yields CDR1 LGHNA and CDR2 YSLEER. The CDR3 has 17 residues. The DNA for the CDR3 is TGCGCCAGCAGCCCGGGGACTAGCGGAGCCATAGAAGAGACCCAGTACTTC. Amino acids: CASSPGTSGAIEETQYF.

This clonotype was seen more than once but under ten times. The V call is TRBV12-3 or TRBV12-4, the J call TRBJ2-7, with TRBD1 identical over 11 bases. This CDR3 is built from 14 residues. Losses at the gene ends were 5 bases for V and 4 bases for J; bases not matched to a gene: 4. This CDR3 is CASSGTGGYYEQYF. CDR3 bases: TGTGCCAGCAGTGGGACAGGGGGGTATTACGAGCAGTACTTC.

V gene TRBV9 combines with J gene TRBJ2-3; tentatively, D is TRBD1 (6 bases). Trimming left V 1 base short and J 2 bases short, with 17 bases between. The length of the CDR3 is 17 residues. CDR1 and CDR2 from the germline V gene are SGDLS and YYNGEE. The chain's CDR3 is CASSVNRHGQTTDTQYF. CDR3 DNA sequence: TGTGCCAGCAGCGTAAATCGACATGGACAGACCACAGATACGCAGTATTTT.

V gene TRBV6-6 combines with J gene TRBJ1-5; D gene uncertain. Germline CDR1 MNHNY, CDR2 SVGAGI (reference sequence). V gave up 4 bases and J gave up 7 bases, with 11 bases separating them. The CDR3 runs 13 residues. For the CDR3, the DNA is TGTGCCAGCAGTTTCGGGCTTGAACAGCCCCAGCATTTT. This gives the protein CASSFGLEQPQHF.

This clonotype was recorded a few times. A much bigger clone sits one base away, suggesting this may be a read error. The DNA for the CDR3 is TGTGCCAGCAGTACCTTCTACGAGCAGTACTTC. Translating gives CASSTFYEQYF. The chain is built from TRBV12-3 or TRBV12-4 and TRBJ2-7; D unresolved. This CDR3 region has 11 residues. The germline V and J ends were trimmed by 5 bases and 3 bases, with 5 bases remaining between them.

V is TRBV20-1 and J is TRBJ2-3; D is unresolved. Trimming pared 3 bases from V and 3 bases from J, leaving 4 bases between. In germline, CDR1 is DFQATT, CDR2 SNEGSKA (reference sequence). The CDR3 has 11 residues. The DNA for the CDR3 is TGCAGTGCTAGTCAGACAGATACGCAGTATTTT. It encodes CSASQTDTQYF.

The J gene is TRBJ2-5, the V gene TRBV20-1; tentative D call: TRBD1 (5 bases). The CDR3 runs to 13 residues. V lost 5 bases and J lost 4, with 14 bases in between. Germline lookup yields CDR1 DFQATT and CDR2 SNEGSKA (reference sequence). CDR3 sequence reads: CSASNPQGETQYF. The CDR3 DNA is TGCAGTGCTTCCAACCCCCAGGGAGAGACCCAGTACTTC.

This clonotype was seen more than once but under ten times. The chain links TRBV24-1 to TRBJ2-1; D may be TRBD1 (6 bases). Per the germline V gene, CDR1 is KGHDR and CDR2 is SFDVKD. V gave up 2 bases and J gave up 7 bases, with 14 bases separating them. This CDR3 is built from 15 residues. CDR3 nucleotides: TGTGCCACCAGTGATTCGGTTACAGGGATAAATGAGCAGTTCTTC. As protein: CATSDSVTGINEQFF.

This clonotype appeared many times. The chain recombines TRBV7-8 with TRBJ2-3, with D unclear. V was cut by 1 base and J by 3 bases, with 11 bases left in between. Germline V gene data show CDR1 as SGHVS and CDR2 as FQNEAQ. The CDR3 has 15 residues. CDR3 DNA: TGTGCCAGCAGCTTAGGGGGATCGCGGACAGATACGCAGTATTTT. Translation: CASSLGGSRTDTQYF.

V gene TRBV2 combines with J gene TRBJ2-5; D is unresolved. Germline loops: CDR1 SNHLY, CDR2 FYNNEI. This CDR3 has 12 amino acids. V lost 0 bases and J 5 bases, leaving 4 bases between the germline ends. In DNA form, the CDR3 reads TGTGCCAGCAGTGAAGCACGTGAGACCCAGTACTTC. This codes for CASSEARETQYF. Variable domain in full (rest from reference TRBV2 and TRBJ2-5): EPEVTQTPSHQVTQMGQEVILRCVPISNHLYFYWYRQILGQKVEFLVSFYNNEISEKSEIFDDQFSVERPDGSNFTLKIRSTKLEDSAMYFCASSEARETQYFGPGTRLLVL.

This clonotype was seen a few times. The V call is TRBV29-1, the J call TRBJ2-7; D is undetermined. Germline CDR1 is SQVTM and CDR2 is ANQGSEA. V lost 3 bases to trimming and J lost 2 bases, with 8 bases between them. There are 12 residues in the CDR3. The CDR3 nucleotides are TGCAGCGTTGACGACGGAACCTACGAGCAGTACTTC. Its translation: CSVDDGTYEQYF.

V is TRBV20-1 and J is TRBJ2-5, with TRBD1 as a possible D gene (6 bases). CDR1 DFQATT and CDR2 SNEGSKA come from the germline V gene (reference sequence). The CDR3 contains 14 residues. V was shortened by 6 bases and J by 4 bases, with 18 bases between the two germline ends. The CDR3, as DNA: TGCAGTGCCAGCCCCGGGACAACGGGAGAGACCCAGTACTTC. The encoded protein is CSASPGTTGETQYF.

CDR3 bases: TGCGCCAGCAGCCAAGATGCGGGTTCCTATGGCTACACCTTC. It is translated as CASSQDAGSYGYTF. V and J are TRBV4-3 and TRBJ1-2; D call uncertain. Germline CDR1 reads LGHNA; CDR2 reads YSLEER. V lost 0 bases to trimming and J lost 4 bases, with 9 bases between them. The CDR3 contains 14 residues.

The V gene is TRBV29-1, the J gene TRBJ2-3, with a tentative D call TRBD1 (6 bases). V was trimmed by 3 bases and J by 2 bases, leaving 9 bases between them. CDR3 length: 13 amino acids. CDR1 is SQVTM, CDR2 ANQGSEA, per germline. Written as DNA, the CDR3 is TGCAGCGTTGACGACAGGAACACAGATACGCAGTATTTT. Protein: CSVDDRNTDTQYF.

This clonotype was counted ten times or more. An end of the junction differs from the germline gene, which may be a read error. The rearrangement uses TRBV7-2 and TRBJ2-5; no firm D call. This CDR3 has 12 residues. The germline CDR1 and CDR2 sequences are SGHTA and FQGNSA. The CDR3 coding sequence is TGCGCCAGCAGCTTGGCCCGGGAGACCCAGTACTTC. It specifies CASSLARETQYF.

In this sample, this clonotype turned up a few times. The chain recombines TRBV7-2 with TRBJ2-1, with 9 bases matching TRBD2. With 1 base clipped from V and 8 bases from J, the junction kept 6 bases outside the gene matches. Germline CDR1 and CDR2: SGHTA and FQGNSA. This CDR3 is built from 15 residues. Here the CDR3 reads CASSLGGTSTYEQFF. The CDR3 coding sequence is TGTGCCAGCAGCTTAGGTGGGACTAGCACCTATGAGCAGTTCTTC.

The V and J genes are TRBV5-1 and TRBJ2-5; TRBD2 agrees at 10 bases. V dropped 4 bases and J dropped 4; count of bases not matched to a gene: 4. The CDR3 loop spans 14 amino acids. Germline-derived CDR1 and CDR2 are SGHRS and YFSETQ. In nucleotides, the CDR3 is TGCGCCAGCAGCCCTCGGACTAGCGGAGAGACCCAGTACTTC. Residues: CASSPRTSGETQYF.

The V and J genes are TRBV7-9 and TRBJ2-7; 7 positions agree with TRBD2. The CDR3 totals 13 residues. V was clipped by 5 bases and J by 2 bases; unmatched bases: 3. Germline CDR1 SEHNR, CDR2 FQNEAQ (reference sequence). CDR3 sequence: CASSSGMTYEQYF. The CDR3 region has the DNA TGTGCCAGCAGCAGCGGGATGACCTACGAGCAGTACTTC. Drawing the rest from reference TRBV7-9 and TRBJ2-7, the complete variable domain is DTGVSQNPRHKITKRGQNVTFRCDPISEHNRLYWYRQTLGQGPEFLTYFQNEAQLEKSRLLSDRFSAERPKGSFSTLEIQRTEQGDSAMYLCASSSGMTYEQYFGPGTRLTVT.

V gene TRBV19 combines with J gene TRBJ2-3; 8 bases fit TRBD1. Germline V gene data show CDR1 as LNHDA and CDR2 as SQIVND (reference sequence). The CDR3 runs 16 residues. Unmatched junction bases numbered 7, after V lost 1 base and J lost 4 bases. This chain's CDR3 is CASSIVQAGGADTQYF. CDR3 nucleotides: TGTGCCAGTAGTATAGTTCAGGCAGGGGGCGCAGATACGCAGTATTTT.

The V and J genes are TRBV28 and TRBJ2-6; D is undetermined. The germline V gene has CDR1 MDHEN and CDR2 SYDVKM. CDR3 length: 16 residues. V dropped 3 bases and J dropped 0 bases, with 9 bases sitting between them. The CDR3 DNA reads as TGTGCCAGCAGTTTTTCTCTGATCTCTGGGGCCAACGTCCTGACTTTC. Translating gives CASSFSLISGANVLTF.

The genes are TRBV28 and TRBJ2-6; possible D gene TRBD2, 5 bases. This CDR3 has 14 amino acids. The V and J ends lost 6 bases and 4 bases respectively, with 10 bases between them. Germline-derived CDR1 and CDR2 are MDHEN and SYDVKM. CDR3 bases: TGTGCCAGCAGGGAGCCGGGGGGGGCCAACGTCCTGACTTTC. It specifies CASREPGGANVLTF.

At least ten counts were recorded for this clonotype. This chain connects TRBV27 to TRBJ2-1; TRBD1 might be the D (5 bases). Germline V gives CDR1 MNHEY, CDR2 SMNVEV (reference sequence). This CDR3 has 14 residues. Trimming took 4 bases from V and 6 from J, leaving 13 bases between them. The CDR3 DNA sequence: TGTGCCAGCAGTTACGGAACAGGATTCAATGAGCAGTTCTTC. Translating it yields CASSYGTGFNEQFF.